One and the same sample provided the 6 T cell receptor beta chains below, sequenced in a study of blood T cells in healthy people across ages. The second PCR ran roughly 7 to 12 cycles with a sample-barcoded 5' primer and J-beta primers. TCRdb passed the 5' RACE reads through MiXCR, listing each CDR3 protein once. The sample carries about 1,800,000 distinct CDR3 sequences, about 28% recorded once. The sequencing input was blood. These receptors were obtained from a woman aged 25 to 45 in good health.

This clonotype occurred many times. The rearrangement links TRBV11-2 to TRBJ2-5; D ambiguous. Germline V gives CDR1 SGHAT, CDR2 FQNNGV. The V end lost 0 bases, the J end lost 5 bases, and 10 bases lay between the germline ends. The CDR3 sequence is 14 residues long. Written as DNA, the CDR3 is TGTGCCAGCAGCTTAGATGGAGTTAGGGAGACCCAGTACTTC. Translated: CASSLDGVRETQYF.

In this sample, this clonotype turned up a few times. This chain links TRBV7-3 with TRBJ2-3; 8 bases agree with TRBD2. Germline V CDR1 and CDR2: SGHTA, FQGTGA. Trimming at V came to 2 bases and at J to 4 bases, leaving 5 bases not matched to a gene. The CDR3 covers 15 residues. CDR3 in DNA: TGTGCCAGCAGCTTAGCGGGGGGCCAGCCAGATACGCAGTATTTT. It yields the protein CASSLAGGQPDTQYF. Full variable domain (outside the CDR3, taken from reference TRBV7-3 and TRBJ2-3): GAGVSQTPSNKVTEKGKYVELRCDPISGHTALYWYRQSLGQGPEFLIYFQGTGAADDSGLPNDRFFAVRPEGSVSTLKIQRTERGDSAVYLCASSLAGGQPDTQYFGPGTRLTVL.

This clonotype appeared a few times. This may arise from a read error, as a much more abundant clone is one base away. The CDR3 DNA reads as TGTGCCAGCAGTTTAAGACAGGGCAACGAGCAGTACTTC. It is translated as CASSLRQGNEQYF. This sequence joins TRBV27 and TRBJ2-7; 7 bases fit TRBD1. The CDR3 extends over 13 amino acids. Trimming removed 2 bases from V and 5 bases from J; junction bases left unmatched: 3. In germline, CDR1 is MNHEY, CDR2 SMNVEV (reference sequence).

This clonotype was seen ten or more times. The CDR3 coding sequence is TGCAGTGCCGAACCGGGTGGACAGGCGCTTCGAGGTGAAAAACTGTTTTTT. Translated, it gives CSAEPGGQALRGEKLFF. The chain combines TRBV20-1 with TRBJ1-4; 7 bases match TRBD1. Germline trimming cut 6 bases from V and 7 bases from J; bases unmatched to any gene: 20. CDR1 is DFQATT, CDR2 SNEGSKA, per germline (reference sequence). CDR3 length: 17 amino acids.

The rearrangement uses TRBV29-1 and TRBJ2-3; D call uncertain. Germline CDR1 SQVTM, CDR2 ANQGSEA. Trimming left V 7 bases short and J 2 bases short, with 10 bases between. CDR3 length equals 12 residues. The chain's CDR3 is CSAKYNTDTQYF. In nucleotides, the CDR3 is TGCAGCGCCAAATACAACACAGATACGCAGTATTTT.

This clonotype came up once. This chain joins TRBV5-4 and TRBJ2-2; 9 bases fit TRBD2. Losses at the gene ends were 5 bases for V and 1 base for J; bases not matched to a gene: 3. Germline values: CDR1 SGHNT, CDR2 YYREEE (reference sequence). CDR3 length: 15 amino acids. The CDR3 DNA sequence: TGTGCCAGCAGTTCTAGCGGGGTGAACACCGGGGAGCTGTTTTTT. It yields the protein CASSSSGVNTGELFF.